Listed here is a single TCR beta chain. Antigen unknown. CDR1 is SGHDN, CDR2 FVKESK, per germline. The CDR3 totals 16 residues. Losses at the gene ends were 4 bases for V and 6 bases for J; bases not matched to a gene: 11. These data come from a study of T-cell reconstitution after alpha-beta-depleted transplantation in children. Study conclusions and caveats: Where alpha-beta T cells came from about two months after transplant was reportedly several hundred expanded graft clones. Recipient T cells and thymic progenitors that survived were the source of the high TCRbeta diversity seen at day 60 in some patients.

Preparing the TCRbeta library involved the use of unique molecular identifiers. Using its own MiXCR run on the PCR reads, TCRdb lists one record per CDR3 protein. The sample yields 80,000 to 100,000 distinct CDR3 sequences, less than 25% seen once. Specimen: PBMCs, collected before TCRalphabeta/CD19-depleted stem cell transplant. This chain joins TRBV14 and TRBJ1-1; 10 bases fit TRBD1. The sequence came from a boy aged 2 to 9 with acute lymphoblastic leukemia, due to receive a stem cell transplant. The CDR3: CASSRTGGAAGAEAFF. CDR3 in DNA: TGTGCCAGCAGCCGGACAGGGGGTGCGGCCGGCGCTGAAGCTTTCTTT.